These 17 T cell receptor beta chains came from one sample sequenced in a study of blood T cell repertoires in COVID-19. The repertoire was sequenced with immunoSEQ multiplex PCR; TCRdb's copy has only in-frame clones and lacks some. This table has some 170,000 clones, 82% appearing once. Sequencing input: peripheral blood. These receptors were collected from a woman aged 70 to 79 with acute or convalescent COVID-19.

The genes are TRBV4-2 and TRBJ2-2; tentative D call: TRBD2 (7 bases). The CDR3 loop spans 14 amino acids. Trimming stripped 3 bases from V and 5 bases from J, with 10 bases between. Germline V lookup: CDR1 LGHNA, CDR2 YNFKEQ. The CDR3 protein is CASSHRGGTGELFF. DNA for the CDR3: TGTGCCAGCAGCCACAGGGGAGGGACCGGGGAGCTGTTTTTT.

CDR3 in amino acids: CASSSPDKGYYGYTF. CDR3 nucleotide sequence: TGTGCCAGCAGTTCCCCCGACAAGGGGTACTATGGCTACACCTTC. The V gene is TRBV6-2 or TRBV6-3, the J gene TRBJ1-2; a weak D match, TRBD1 (5 bases). The germline V gene has CDR1 MNHEY and CDR2 SVGEGT. The CDR3 is 15 amino acids. Trimming removed 4 bases from V and 3 bases from J, with 15 bases in between.

This clone was seen only a few times. V is TRBV4-1 and J is TRBJ2-2; 10 bases agree with TRBD1. This CDR3 region has 15 residues. Germline V gene lookup returns CDR1 MGHRA and CDR2 YSYEKL. With 3 bases clipped from V and 10 bases from J, the junction kept 8 bases outside the gene matches. Here the CDR3 DNA reads TGCGCCAGCAGCCAGAAGAAGACAGGGGGCCTGGAGCTGTTTTTT. Amino acid sequence: CASSQKKTGGLELFF.

This clone occurred many times. The V and J genes are TRBV6-5 and TRBJ1-6, with D tentatively TRBD1 (5 bases). Germline values: CDR1 MNHEY, CDR2 SVGAGI. V lost 0 bases, J lost 9 bases, and 15 bases lay in between. The length of the CDR3 is 16 residues. CDR3 sequence (DNA): TGTGCCAGCAGTTACTCGTGGGGCACCCGCAGTTCACCCCTCCACTTT. Its protein is CASSYSWGTRSSPLHF.

This chain connects TRBV12-3 or TRBV12-4 to TRBJ1-4; D remains ambiguous. The V and J ends lost 8 bases and 0 bases respectively, with 7 bases between them. The CDR3 totals 13 residues. The CDR3 DNA reads TGTGCCAGCCGACAATCAACTAATGAAAAACTGTTTTTT. Translation: CASRQSTNEKLFF.

This clone showed up many times. V gene TRBV7-2 combines with J gene TRBJ2-7; unclear D gene. This CDR3 region has 13 residues. Germline lookup yields CDR1 SGHTA and CDR2 FQGNSA. Between the trimmed V and J ends, which lost 5 bases and 5 bases, there was a span of 13 bases. CDR3 loop: CASSAPRDNEQYF. The CDR3 DNA sequence: TGTGCCAGCAGCGCCCCTCGTGACAACGAGCAGTACTTC.

The rearrangement links TRBV2 to TRBJ1-2; 11 bases fit TRBD1. CDR1 is SNHLY and CDR2 is FYNNEI in the germline V gene. V lost 6 bases to trimming and J lost 5 bases; unmatched junction nucleotides: 5. This CDR3 comprises 14 residues. CDR3 nucleotides: TGTGCCAGCAGCGGGGACAGGGGGTTGTATGGCTACACCTTC. Its protein is CASSGDRGLYGYTF. Based on the CDR3 plus reference TRBV2 and TRBJ1-2, the full variable domain is EPEVTQTPSHQVTQMGQEVILRCVPISNHLYFYWYRQILGQKVEFLVSFYNNEISEKSEIFDDQFSVERPDGSNFTLKIRSTKLEDSAMYFCASSGDRGLYGYTFGSGTRLTVV.

The chain joins TRBV10-3 to TRBJ1-1; a possible D gene is TRBD1 (6 bases). CDR1 is ENHRY, CDR2 SYGVKD, per germline. The CDR3 is 12 residues long. The ends were cut back, 9 bases at V and 5 bases at J, with 13 bases in the middle. The DNA of the CDR3 is TGTGCCATGAGCCCTACAGGGACTGAAGCTTTCTTT. Amino acids: CAMSPTGTEAFF.

The rearrangement joins TRBV11-1 to TRBJ2-5, with 9 bases that match TRBD1. Germline trimming cut 5 bases from V and 3 bases from J; bases unmatched to any gene: 7. Looked up from germline, CDR1 is SGHAT and CDR2 is FQDESV (reference sequence). This CDR3 has 15 amino acids. CDR3: CASSTGQGIEETQYF. In nucleotides, the CDR3 is TGTGCCAGCAGCACGGGACAGGGTATCGAAGAGACCCAGTACTTC.

The chain recombines TRBV28 with TRBJ2-5, with D perhaps matching TRBD1 (6 bases). The CDR3 has 14 amino acids. CDR1 is MDHEN, CDR2 SYDVKM, per germline. Trimming pared 4 bases from V and 1 base from J, leaving 10 bases between. The CDR3 bases are TGTGCCAGCAGTTCAACAGGGTCCCAAGAGACCCAGTACTTC. This translates into CASSSTGSQETQYF.

V gene TRBV28 combines with J gene TRBJ2-3; 13 positions match TRBD2. This CDR3 has 17 residues. The V segment lost 6 bases and the J segment 3 bases; nucleotides outside the gene matches: 9. Germline V gene data show CDR1 as MDHEN and CDR2 as SYDVKM. For the CDR3, the DNA is TGTGCCAGCAGGAAAGGGACTAGCGGGGCACCAACAGATACGCAGTATTTT. Its protein product is CASRKGTSGAPTDTQYF.

The chain joins TRBV28 to TRBJ2-7, with 7 bases that match TRBD1. Germline-derived CDR1 and CDR2 are MDHEN and SYDVKM. The trim removed 2 bases at V and 5 bases at J, leaving 18 bases unmatched. The length of the CDR3 is 18 residues. For the CDR3, the DNA is TGTGCCAGCAGTTTAACTTCAAGATCGACAGGGTTAGTCCACGAGCAGTACTTC. The encoded protein is CASSLTSRSTGLVHEQYF.

The chain employs TRBV5-4 and TRBJ2-5, with TRBD2 matching 8 bases. The CDR3 runs 16 residues. V lost 3 bases, J lost 2 bases, and 9 bases stayed unmatched. In germline, CDR1 is SGHNT, CDR2 YYREEE (reference sequence). The DNA for the CDR3 is TGTGCCAGCAGCTCCTCGCGGGGGGCTGTACAAGAGACCCAGTACTTC. This sequence encodes CASSSSRGAVQETQYF.

The DNA for the CDR3 is TGTGCCAGTAGAAAAGCCGACGGAGGATACGAGCAGTACTTC. Protein: CASRKADGGYEQYF. This sequence joins TRBV19 and TRBJ2-7; a weak D match, TRBD2 (5 bases). This CDR3 is built from 14 residues. Per germline, CDR1 LNHDA and CDR2 SQIVND (reference sequence). V lost 6 bases, J lost 4 bases, and 16 bases lay in between.

This clone turned up a few times. The rearrangement uses TRBV7-9 and TRBJ1-1; D is ambiguous. The CDR3 consists of 15 residues. The germline gives CDR1 SEHNR, CDR2 FQNEAQ (reference sequence). Trimming shortened V by 0 bases and J by 3 bases, and 11 bases separated the two germline ends. The CDR3 region has the DNA TGTGCCAGCAGCTTAGCGGCCCAGGTGGACACTGAAGCTTTCTTT. This encodes CASSLAAQVDTEAFF.

The chain links TRBV28 to TRBJ1-4; 7 bases map to TRBD1. This CDR3 contains 15 residues. Losses at the gene ends were 5 bases for V and 11 bases for J; bases not matched to a gene: 14. CDR1 MDHEN and CDR2 SYDVKM come from the germline V gene. CDR3 loop: CASSARDSTFEKLFF. The DNA of the CDR3 is TGTGCCAGCAGTGCGCGGGACAGTACCTTTGAGAAACTGTTTTTT.

In its sample, this clone was seen once. The rearrangement uses TRBV10-3 and TRBJ2-2; possibly TRBD2 for D (5 bases). Deletions cut 9 bases from V and 4 bases from J, with 15 bases between. Germline V gene lookup returns CDR1 ENHRY and CDR2 SYGVKD. This CDR3 is 14 amino acids long. The CDR3 is CAIMGSLGTGELFF. CDR3 sequence (DNA): TGTGCCATTATGGGGAGCCTCGGCACCGGGGAGCTGTTTTTT.